Below are 10 T cell receptor beta chains sequenced from a single sample in a study of technical replicates of blood from several donors. The repertoire was sequenced with immunoSEQ multiplex PCR; TCRdb's copy has only in-frame clones and lacks some. The top ten hold less than 0.4% of the sample, which has tens of thousands of clones, roughly 94% seen once. Sequencing was done on a sample of T cells isolated from PBMCs. The receptors stem from a human donor in good health.

This sequence joins TRBV4-1 and TRBJ2-7; 8 bases fit TRBD2. J was trimmed by 1 base and V by 4 bases; bases with no gene match: 9. CDR1 is MGHRA, CDR2 YSYEKL, per germline. The CDR3 extends over 16 amino acids. The CDR3 DNA is TGCGCCAGCAGCCTGGGGGAGGCGGGAGGTTCCTACGAGCAGTACTTC. Translating it yields CASSLGEAGGSYEQYF.

This chain joins TRBV7-9 and TRBJ1-2, with 9 bases aligning to TRBD1. CDR3 size: 13 residues. In germline, CDR1 is SEHNR, CDR2 FQNEAQ (reference sequence). V trimming: 5 bases; J trimming: 6 bases; junction bases outside the gene matches: 4. The CDR3 coding sequence is TGTGCCAGCAGCGTACGGACAGGGGATGGCTACACCTTC. The encoded protein is CASSVRTGDGYTF.

The V gene is TRBV7-3, the J gene TRBJ2-7; 9 bases line up with TRBD2. With V trimmed by 6 bases and J by 0 bases, 3 bases remained unmatched. CDR1 is SGHTA, CDR2 FQGTGA, per germline. The CDR3 extends over 14 amino acids. As DNA, the CDR3 is TGTGCCAGCAGTAGCGGGAGTTCCTCCTACGAGCAGTACTTC. Translated: CASSSGSSSYEQYF.

The chain employs TRBV9 and TRBJ2-7; tentative D call: TRBD1 (6 bases). The CDR3 extends over 14 amino acids. The germline V gene encodes CDR1 SGDLS and CDR2 YYNGEE. V was cut by 7 bases and J by 1 base, with 15 bases left in between. CDR3 in DNA: TGTGCCAGCTCAGGGGACACATCTTCCTACGAGCAGTACTTC. It specifies CASSGDTSSYEQYF.

Comments on this clone: Mismatch with germline at one junction end may stem from a read error. CDR3 DNA sequence: TGCGCCAGCAGCCAAGATAGTAAGCGGGAGCCGGGCATTTTT. Translation gives CASSQDSKREPGIF. The genes are TRBV4-1 and TRBJ2-3; 8 bases are shared with TRBD2. The CDR3 is 14 residues long. The V gene's germline CDR1 is MGHRA and CDR2 YSYEKL.

This clone was recorded a few times. The gene calls are TRBV7-2 and TRBJ2-7; TRBD1 matches 8 bases. Germline V gene lookup returns CDR1 SGHTA and CDR2 FQGNSA. The CDR3 extends over 15 amino acids. J lost 2 bases, V lost 1 base, and 4 bases had no gene match. DNA for the CDR3: TGTGCCAGCAGCTTAGTTCGGACAGGGACCTACGAGCAGTACTTC. Its translation: CASSLVRTGTYEQYF. The full variable domain, rest sourced from reference TRBV7-2 and TRBJ2-7, is GAGVSQSPSNKVTEKGKDVELRCDPISGHTALYWYRQSLGQGLEFLIYFQGNSAPDKSGLPSDRFSAERTGGSVSTLTIQRTQQEDSAVYLCASSLVRTGTYEQYFGPGTRLTVT.

The chain carries TRBV25-1 and TRBJ2-5; TRBD1 aligns across 8 bases. The CDR3 runs to 14 residues. Germline CDR1 MGHDK, CDR2 SYGVNS. Unmatched junction bases numbered 5, after V lost 4 bases and J lost 4 bases. CDR3 residues: CASSGSQGAETQYF. The CDR3 DNA follows: TGTGCCAGCAGTGGTTCGCAGGGGGCAGAGACCCAGTACTTC. The full variable domain, in which reference TRBV25-1 and TRBJ2-5 provide the parts outside the CDR3, is EADIYQTPRYLVIGTGKKITLECSQTMGHDKMYWYQQDPGMELHLIHYSYGVNSTEKGDLSSESTVSRIRTEHFPLTLESARPSHTSQYLCASSGSQGAETQYFGPGTRLLVL.

The CDR3 here is CASSSLTGSSYEQYF. The CDR3 DNA reads TGTGCCAGCAGCTCCCTGACTGGGAGCTCCTACGAGCAGTACTTC. V gene TRBV5-6 combines with J gene TRBJ2-7, with D maybe TRBD2 (5 bases). Germline assignment: CDR1 SGHDT and CDR2 YYEEEE. The CDR3 totals 15 residues. V gave up 3 bases and J gave up 0 bases, with 13 bases separating them.

This chain joins TRBV11-2 and TRBJ1-1; D is undetermined. Germline V lookup: CDR1 SGHAT, CDR2 FQNNGV. The CDR3 spans 13 residues. V was pared by 3 bases and J by 1 base, with 6 bases between. The CDR3 region is CASSFFGNTEAFF. CDR3 nucleotide sequence: TGTGCCAGCAGCTTCTTCGGGAACACTGAAGCTTTCTTT.

CDR3 sequence: CASTSGINEKLFF. Written as DNA, the CDR3 is TGTGCCAGCACATCAGGCATTAATGAAAAACTGTTTTTT. The genes are TRBV11-2 and TRBJ1-4, with D hard to call. The V gene's germline CDR1 is SGHAT and CDR2 FQNNGV. V lost 7 bases and J lost 4, with 10 bases in between. There are 13 residues in the CDR3.